This T cell receptor beta chain was retrieved from a study of cytomegalovirus exposure and HLA in healthy donors. Trimming stripped 4 bases from V and 0 bases from J, with 3 bases between. This CDR3 is 12 amino acids long. CDR1 is SGHTA, CDR2 FQGTGA, per germline. PCR involved 60 Vbeta and 13 Jbeta primers. Clones were sequenced by immunoSEQ multiplex PCR, and TCRdb holds only the in-frame ones, with some missing. The sample holds just over 150,000 clones, approximately 76% seen once. The rearrangement uses TRBV7-3 and TRBJ1-1; unclear D gene. This clonotype was obtained from a female donor in good health and CMV-seronegative. Sequencing was done on a sample of PBMCs. CDR3 nucleotides: TGTGCCAGCAGCTCAATGAACACTGAAGCTTTCTTT. Translation: CASSSMNTEAFF. Variable domain in full (rest from reference TRBV7-3 and TRBJ1-1): GAGVSQTPSNKVTEKGKYVELRCDPISGHTALYWYRQSLGQGPEFLIYFQGTGAADDSGLPNDRFFAVRPEGSVSTLKIQRTERGDSAVYLCASSSMNTEAFFGQGTRLTVV.